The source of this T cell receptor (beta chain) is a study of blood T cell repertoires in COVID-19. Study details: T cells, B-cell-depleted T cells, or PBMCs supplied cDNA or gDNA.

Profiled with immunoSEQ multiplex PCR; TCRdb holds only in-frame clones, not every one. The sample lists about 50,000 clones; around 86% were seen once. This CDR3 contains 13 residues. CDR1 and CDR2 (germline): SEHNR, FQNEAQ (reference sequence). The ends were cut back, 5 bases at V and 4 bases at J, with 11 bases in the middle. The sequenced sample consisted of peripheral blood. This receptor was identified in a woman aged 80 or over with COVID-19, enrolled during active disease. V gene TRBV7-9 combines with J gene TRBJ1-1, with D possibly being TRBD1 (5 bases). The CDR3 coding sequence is TGTGCCAGCAGCCACCTGGGGGGCACTGAAGCTTTCTTT. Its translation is CASSHLGGTEAFF. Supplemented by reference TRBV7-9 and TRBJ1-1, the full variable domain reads DTGVSQNPRHKITKRGQNVTFRCDPISEHNRLYWYRQTLGQGPEFLTYFQNEAQLEKSRLLSDRFSAERPKGSFSTLEIQRTEQGDSAMYLCASSHLGGTEAFFGQGTRLTVV.